The clone carrying this T cell receptor (beta chain) came up a few times. What it binds is unknown. This record belongs to a study of identical twins. General study results and limits: For out-of-frame beta sequences, excess twin sharing was weaker. Without tracking the same donors, conclusions rested on cross-sectional statistical analysis. There were fewer insertions in abundant cord blood beta clonotypes, but memory repertoires showed no such pattern. Out-of-frame sharing of TCR alpha in monozygotic twins was underestimated by models.

The V end was cut by 6 bases, the J end by 6 bases, with 17 bases between. From germline, CDR1 is SGHTA and CDR2 FQGTGA. CDR3 size: 15 residues. Each CDR3 protein gets one entry after TCRdb re-called the 5' RACE reads with MiXCR. The table lists hundreds of thousands of distinct CDR3 sequences, 12% of them singletons. This sample was also put to use in a study of yellow fever vaccine responses in identical twins.

This sequence joins TRBV7-3 and TRBJ2-2; D is tentatively TRBD1 or TRBD2 (7 bases each). The specimen was PBMCs. The clonotype originates from a woman aged 18 to 35 in good health. The CDR3 loop reads CASRLQGRVPGELFF. CDR3 sequence (DNA): TGTGCCAGCAGATTACAGGGGAGGGTCCCCGGGGAGCTGTTTTTT.